These 26 T cell receptor beta chains originate from one sample sequenced in a study of T cell responses to AZD1222 COVID-19 vaccine. TCRdb's table, derived via immunoSEQ multiplex PCR, lists solely in-frame clones and lacks some. The repertoire holds about 100,000 clones, with over 90% as singletons. This material consisted of peripheral blood, taken on day 0 of AZD1222 vaccination. The receptors originated from an adult in good health.

The rearrangement uses TRBV28 and TRBJ1-5; 10 bases line up with TRBD1. Per germline, CDR1 MDHEN and CDR2 SYDVKM. V was clipped by 9 bases and J by 0 bases; unmatched bases: 5. The CDR3 length is 15 residues. The CDR3 region has the DNA TGTGCCAGTTCGACAGGGGGCGTTAGCAATCAGCCCCAGCATTTT. It translates to CASSTGGVSNQPQHF.

V gene TRBV19 combines with J gene TRBJ2-1; 10 bases agree with TRBD2. CDR1 is LNHDA, CDR2 SQIVND, per germline (reference sequence). The V and J ends lost 5 bases and 12 bases, in that order; junction bases with no gene match: 10. The CDR3 contains 14 residues. The chain's CDR3 is CASSPQREGLRQFF. CDR3 DNA sequence: TGTGCCAGTAGTCCCCAGCGGGAGGGTCTTAGGCAGTTCTTC.

The chain has TRBV30 and TRBJ2-2; D gene ambiguous. Germline values: CDR1 GTSNPN, CDR2 SVGIG (reference sequence). The CDR3 contains 15 residues. Trimming shortened V by 0 bases and J by 6 bases, and 14 bases separated the two germline ends. The CDR3 nucleotides are TGTGCCTGGAGTGTGAGGAGAACTATCGCCGGGGAGCTGTTTTTT. Its protein product is CAWSVRRTIAGELFF.

The CDR3 DNA reads TGCAGCGCACAACGGCGGGAGTTTGATACGCAGTATTTT. The encoded protein is CSAQRREFDTQYF. The V and J genes are TRBV29-1 and TRBJ2-3; 7 bases agree with TRBD2. This CDR3 is 13 amino acids long. With V trimmed by 7 bases and J by 6 bases, 10 bases remained unmatched. CDR1 is SQVTM, CDR2 ANQGSEA, per germline.

This clone turned up a few times. The rearrangement joins TRBV13 to TRBJ2-1; 9 nucleotides agree with TRBD2. Trimming cost V 3 bases and J 4 bases; bases outside gene matches: 4. The CDR3 runs to 15 residues. Germline CDR1 is PRHDT and CDR2 is FYEKMQ (reference sequence). In DNA, the CDR3 is TGTGCCAGCAGCTTCTCTAGCGGGATGTACAATGAGCAGTTCTTC. Protein sequence: CASSFSSGMYNEQFF.

J is TRBJ2-2 and V is TRBV28; D is possibly TRBD1 (5 bases). Germline values: CDR1 MDHEN, CDR2 SYDVKM. The length of the CDR3 is 16 residues. V lost 2 bases, J lost 6 bases, and 16 bases lay in between. The CDR3 DNA is TGTGCCAGCAGTTTAGACAGTACTTTCTTGGCCGGGGAGCTGTTTTTT. Its translation is CASSLDSTFLAGELFF.

The chain carries TRBV19 and TRBJ1-2, with a possible D match to TRBD1 (5 bases). With 4 bases removed from V and 4 bases from J, the gap between germline ends came to 10 bases. The CDR3 has 13 amino acids. The germline V gene has CDR1 LNHDA and CDR2 SQIVND (reference sequence). CDR3 loop: CASSSQGGYGYTF. The CDR3 nucleotides are TGTGCCAGTAGTAGCCAGGGTGGCTATGGCTACACCTTC.

The rearrangement uses TRBV5-1 and TRBJ2-5, with TRBD2 matching 8 bases. The junction had 4 bases not matched to a gene; V was cut back by 1 base and J by 5 bases. This CDR3 has 14 residues. CDR1 and CDR2 (germline): SGHRS, YFSETQ. The CDR3 loop is CASSLSGSWETQYF. The CDR3 DNA is TGCGCCAGCAGCTTGAGCGGGAGTTGGGAGACCCAGTACTTC.

The chain joins TRBV9 to TRBJ1-6, with TRBD1 as a possible D gene (5 bases). Trimming cost V 4 bases and J 7 bases, with 15 bases left between them. The CDR3 covers 15 residues. Germline assignment: CDR1 SGDLS and CDR2 YYNGEE. The DNA of the CDR3 is TGTGCCAGCAGCCCAAGACAGAGTGGGAATTCACCCCTCCACTTT. Protein: CASSPRQSGNSPLHF.

This chain joins TRBV11-2 and TRBJ1-4; 7 positions match TRBD1. The CDR3 length is 15 residues. Germline V CDR1 and CDR2: SGHAT, FQNNGV. V trimming: 5 bases; J trimming: 1 base; junction bases outside the gene matches: 4. The CDR3 here is CASSTYRGTNEKLFF. As DNA, the CDR3 is TGTGCCAGCAGCACATACAGGGGAACTAATGAAAAACTGTTTTTT.

This sequence joins TRBV7-3 and TRBJ1-2; 9 bases align to TRBD1. The germline CDR1 and CDR2 sequences are SGHTA and FQGTGA. The CDR3 runs to 13 residues. V trimming: 5 bases; J trimming: 7 bases; junction bases outside the gene matches: 5. CDR3 coding DNA: TGTGCCAGCAGCCAGGACAGGGGTTCTGGCTACACCTTC. Translating gives CASSQDRGSGYTF.

The V and J genes are TRBV20-1 and TRBJ1-1; D call uncertain. Trimming pared 3 bases from V and 6 bases from J, leaving 11 bases between. The length of the CDR3 is 12 residues. The V gene's germline CDR1 is DFQATT and CDR2 SNEGSKA (reference sequence). The chain's CDR3 is CSASSQQAEAFF. The CDR3, as DNA: TGCAGTGCTAGTAGCCAGCAGGCTGAAGCTTTCTTT.

The J gene is TRBJ1-3, the V gene TRBV9; TRBD1 matches at 7 bases. V trimming: 0 bases; J trimming: 3 bases; junction bases outside the gene matches: 6. Per germline, CDR1 SGDLS and CDR2 YYNGEE. This CDR3 has 16 amino acids. The CDR3 loop reads CASSVEPTGFGNTIYF. The CDR3 nucleotides are TGTGCCAGCAGCGTAGAGCCGACAGGGTTTGGAAACACCATATATTTT.

This clone came up a few times. This chain uses TRBV7-8 with TRBJ1-2, with unresolved D. Looked up from germline, CDR1 is SGHVS and CDR2 is FQNEAQ. The CDR3 has 14 amino acids. Between the trimmed V and J ends, which lost 5 bases and 5 bases, there was a span of 15 bases. CDR3 nucleotide sequence: TGTGCCAGCAGCGAAACCCAAACTGGGTATGGCTACACCTTC. Translation: CASSETQTGYGYTF.

This chain connects TRBV28 to TRBJ1-4; 9 bases align to TRBD1. The CDR3 sequence is 15 residues long. Germline lookup yields CDR1 MDHEN and CDR2 SYDVKM. V was clipped by 3 bases and J by 8 bases; unmatched bases: 7. The CDR3 here is CASSFWGQGEEKLFF. The CDR3 DNA reads as TGTGCCAGCAGTTTTTGGGGACAGGGTGAAGAAAAACTGTTTTTT.

This chain joins TRBV2 and TRBJ1-4; tentatively, D is TRBD1 (6 bases). This CDR3 region has 14 residues. V shed 6 bases and J shed 4 bases, with 12 bases lying between them. CDR1 is SNHLY, CDR2 FYNNEI, per germline. The CDR3 loop reads CASRATGINEKLFF. The CDR3 nucleotides read TGTGCCAGCAGGGCTACAGGGATTAATGAAAAACTGTTTTTT.

The chain recombines TRBV28 with TRBJ2-3; D may be TRBD1 (5 bases). This CDR3 comprises 15 residues. Trimming pared 3 bases from V and 1 base from J, leaving 11 bases between. Per the germline V gene, CDR1 is MDHEN and CDR2 is SYDVKM. The CDR3 is CASSFISQGTDTQYF. The DNA of the CDR3 is TGTGCCAGCAGTTTTATCTCACAGGGCACAGATACGCAGTATTTT.

CDR3 region: CASSKHNEQFF. The CDR3 bases are TGTGCCAGCAGCAAGCACAATGAGCAGTTCTTC. The chain couples TRBV9 to TRBJ2-1, with D unresolved. The V end lost 4 bases, the J end lost 5 bases, and 4 bases lay between the germline ends. From germline, CDR1 is SGDLS and CDR2 YYNGEE. The CDR3 has 11 residues.

The chain joins TRBV7-8 to TRBJ2-5, with D maybe TRBD2 (5 bases). The length of the CDR3 is 15 residues. Germline CDR1 reads SGHVS; CDR2 reads FQNEAQ. Trimming removed 4 bases at V and 0 bases at J, with 12 bases between. The CDR3 sequence is CASSSTSTNQETQYF. CDR3 bases: TGTGCCAGCAGCTCTACTTCGACTAACCAAGAGACCCAGTACTTC.

This chain connects TRBV19 to TRBJ2-7; the D gene is possibly TRBD1 (6 bases). The V gene lost 6 bases and the J gene lost 0 bases, with 12 bases spanning the gap. CDR3 length equals 14 residues. Germline values: CDR1 LNHDA, CDR2 SQIVND (reference sequence). The CDR3 coding sequence is TGTGCCAGTAGCCAACAGGGTGGCTCCTACGAGCAGTACTTC. This translates into CASSQQGGSYEQYF. Full variable domain (remainder filled in from reference TRBV19 and TRBJ2-7): DGGITQSPKYLFRKEGQNVTLSCEQNLNHDAMYWYRQDPGQGLRLIYYSQIVNDFQKGDIAEGYSVSREKKESFPLTVTSAQKNPTAFYLCASSQQGGSYEQYFGPGTRLTVT.

This clone appeared a single time. V gene TRBV27 combines with J gene TRBJ2-1; 13 nucleotides align to TRBD2. There are 17 residues in the CDR3. Germline V gene lookup returns CDR1 MNHEY and CDR2 SMNVEV (reference sequence). V lost 0 bases and J lost 4; bases outside the gene matches: 3. DNA of the CDR3: TGTGCCAGCAGTTTATCGGGACTAGCGGGATCATACAATGAGCAGTTCTTC. Its translation: CASSLSGLAGSYNEQFF.

The table lists this clone with a few counts. CDR3 amino acids: CASSFLLGGIGTGELFF. The CDR3, as DNA: TGTGCCAGCAGCTTTCTCTTAGGGGGAATAGGTACCGGGGAGCTGTTTTTT. The J gene is TRBJ2-2, the V gene TRBV7-2, with D possibly matching TRBD1 (6 bases). The V gene's germline CDR1 is SGHTA and CDR2 FQGNSA. CDR3 length: 17 amino acids. Trimming left V 3 bases short and J 5 bases short, with 19 bases between.

For the CDR3, the DNA is TGTGCCAGCAGACCGACTAGCGGGGGACTGGATACGCAGTATTTT. Protein sequence: CASRPTSGGLDTQYF. V and J are TRBV6-5 and TRBJ2-3, with 12 nucleotides matching TRBD2. Unmatched junction bases numbered 7, after V lost 6 bases and J lost 6 bases. The germline gives CDR1 MNHEY, CDR2 SVGAGI. The CDR3 length is 15 residues.

The sample holds one count of this clone. V gene TRBV5-1 combines with J gene TRBJ2-1, with TRBD2 identical over 8 bases. The CDR3 totals 13 residues. Germline assignment: CDR1 SGHRS and CDR2 YFSETQ. The V gene end was trimmed by 4 bases and the J gene end by 13 bases; junction bases not matched to a gene: 10. CDR3 region: CASSPGGDLTQFF. In DNA form, the CDR3 reads TGCGCCAGCAGCCCGGGGGGGGACCTCACTCAGTTCTTC. The full variable domain, completed using reference TRBV5-1 and TRBJ2-1, is KAGVTQTPRYLIKTRGQQVTLSCSPISGHRSVSWYQQTPGQGLQFLFEYFSETQRNKGNFPGRFSGRQFSNSRSEMNVSTLELGDSALYLCASSPGGDLTQFFGPGTRLTVL.

The chain joins TRBV18 to TRBJ1-1; perhaps TRBD1 as D (6 bases). The germline V gene has CDR1 KGHSH and CDR2 LQKENI. The CDR3 totals 13 residues. Deletions cut 3 bases from V and 3 bases from J, with 8 bases between. CDR3 loop: CASSPGGDTEAFF. DNA of the CDR3: TGTGCCAGCTCACCGGGGGGCGACACTGAAGCTTTCTTT.

In its sample, this clone was seen once. The chain has TRBV25-1 and TRBJ1-4; no firm D call. Germline assignment: CDR1 MGHDK and CDR2 SYGVNS. This CDR3 region has 15 residues. The V end lost 8 bases, the J end lost 3 bases, and 16 bases lay between the germline ends. In DNA form, the CDR3 reads TGTGCCAGCGTCGAGAGAAGGCAAGCTAATGAAAAACTGTTTTTT. Translated: CASVERRQANEKLFF.